This T cell receptor (beta chain) was identified in a study of T cell repertoires in cytomegalovirus infection. TCRdb redid the calling of the reads with MiXCR, one entry per CDR3 protein. The table records 380,000 or so distinct CDR3 sequences, about 35% of them present only once. Overall study findings and caveats: There were carriers of CMV plus the relevant HLA, and cumulative public TCR beta family frequency identified them.

To note about this clonotype: Its matching antigen is unknown.

Sequenced material: cultured PBMCs, taken from culture after CMV antigen stimulation. This TCR came from a human donor in good health (CMV status not recorded). Some clones in this sample may be carry-over from other donors' samples.

CDR3 residues: CASSEYQETQYF. In DNA form, the CDR3 reads TGCGCCAGCAGCGAGTACCAAGAGACCCAGTACTTC. The chain is built from TRBV5-1 and TRBJ2-5; D is unresolved. CDR3 length: 12 amino acids. Germline assignment: CDR1 SGHRS and CDR2 YFSETQ. V gave up 4 bases and J gave up 0 bases, with 4 bases separating them.